This TCR beta chain was captured in a study of blood T cell repertoires in COVID-19. Study details: Acute and convalescent COVID-19 specimens originated in the United States, Italy and Spain. Sources were T cells, B-cell-depleted T cells, or PBMCs; the material itself was cDNA or gDNA.

CDR3 length: 14 residues. V was shortened by 0 bases and J by 10 bases, with 10 bases between the two germline ends. Looked up from germline, CDR1 is LNHNV and CDR2 is YYDKDF (reference sequence). Methods used by the authors: Scientists estimated how many nucleated cells there were by amplifying reference gene primers. The table came from immunoSEQ multiplex PCR; TCRdb's copy has only in-frame clones and leaves some out. Clone size and V and J calls were adopted from that table, with D and trimming inferred from the DNA. The table includes 150,000 to 200,000 clones, approximately 80% detected once. Seattle cases were enrolled at active infection and followed longitudinally.

The V and J genes are TRBV15 and TRBJ1-6; D possibly corresponds to TRBD1 (5 bases). The TCR comes from a woman over 75 with COVID-19, enrolled during active disease. The sample taken for sequencing was peripheral blood. Here the CDR3 reads CATSRDRGVSPLHF. In DNA, the CDR3 is TGTGCCACCAGCAGAGATCGGGGGGTGTCACCCCTCCACTTT.